This T cell receptor beta chain was profiled in a study of spatial heterogeneity in lung cancer. Study-level points and caveats: Tumoral mutation counts were tracked by counts of expanded intratumoral alpha and beta TCRs.

Per germline, CDR1 LGHNA and CDR2 YNFKEQ. CDR3 length: 13 amino acids. Deletions cut 5 bases from V and 2 bases from J, with 10 bases between. From the 5' RACE reads, TCRdb called clonotypes with MiXCR, one entry per CDR3 protein. The table records approximately 7,000 distinct CDR3 sequences, around 12% of them present only once. Many counts were recorded for this clonotype. Its antigen is currently unknown. The library was designed around alpha chains, so this beta chain is a stray read whose abundance carries little weight. Stated time point: sample taken at primary tumor resection. This chain joins TRBV4-2 and TRBJ2-7, with unresolved D. The sequenced sample was lung tumor tissue, obtained at surgery. The TCR sequence derives from a male donor with early-stage non-small cell lung cancer. For the CDR3, the DNA is TGTGCCAGCAGCTTCCCTTCTCCCTACGAGCAGTACTTC. The encoded protein is CASSFPSPYEQYF.